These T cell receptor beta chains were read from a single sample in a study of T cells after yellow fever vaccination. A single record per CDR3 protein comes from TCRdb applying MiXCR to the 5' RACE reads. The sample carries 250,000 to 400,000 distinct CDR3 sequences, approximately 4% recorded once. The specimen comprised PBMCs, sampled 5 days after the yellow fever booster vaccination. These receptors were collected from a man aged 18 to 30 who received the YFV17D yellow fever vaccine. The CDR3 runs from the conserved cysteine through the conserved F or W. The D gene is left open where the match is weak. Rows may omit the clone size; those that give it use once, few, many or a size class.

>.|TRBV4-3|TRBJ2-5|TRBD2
CASSQGLGGGWFQETQYF
TGCGCCAGCAGCCAAGGGTTGGGGGGAGGGTGGTTTCAAGAGACCCAGTACTTC
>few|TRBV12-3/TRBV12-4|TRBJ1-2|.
CASSFSSIKHYGYTF
TGTGCCAGCAGCTTCTCGAGTATAAAACATTATGGCTACACCTTC
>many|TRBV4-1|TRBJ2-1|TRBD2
CASSPIGFGTSTHEQFF
TGCGCCAGCAGCCCTATTGGTTTCGGGACTAGCACTCATGAGCAGTTCTTC
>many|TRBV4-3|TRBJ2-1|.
CASSQDSIASDEQFF
TGCGCCAGCAGCCAAGATAGTATAGCCTCGGATGAGCAGTTCTTC
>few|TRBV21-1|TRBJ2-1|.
CAMTWQGTYNEQFF
TGTGCTATGACTTGGCAGGGGACCTACAATGAGCAGTTCTTC
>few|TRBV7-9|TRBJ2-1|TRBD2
CASSASRTSGGANNEQFF
TGTGCCAGCAGCGCATCCAGGACTAGCGGGGGAGCTAACAATGAGCAGTTCTTC
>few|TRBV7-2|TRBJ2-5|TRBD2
CASSLSGLAGGQETQYF
TGTGCCAGCAGCTTATCGGGACTAGCGGGGGGACAAGAGACCCAGTACTTC
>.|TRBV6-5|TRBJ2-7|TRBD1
CATTGVAEEQYF
TGTGCCACCACAGGGGTGGCGGAAGAGCAGTACTTC
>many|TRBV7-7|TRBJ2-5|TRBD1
CASSSGTGWYETQYF
TGTGCTAGCAGCTCCGGGACAGGGTGGTACGAGACCCAGTACTTC
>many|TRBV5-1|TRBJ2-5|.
CASSLDSGGETQYF
TGCGCCAGCAGCTTGGATTCAGGGGGGGAGACCCAGTACTTC
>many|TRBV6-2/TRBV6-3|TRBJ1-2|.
CASWTLANYGYTF
TGTGCCAGCTGGACGCTAGCTAACTATGGCTACACCTTC
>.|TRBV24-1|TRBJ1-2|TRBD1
CATSEGGGNYGYTF
TGTGCCACCAGTGAAGGGGGCGGAAACTATGGCTACACCTTC
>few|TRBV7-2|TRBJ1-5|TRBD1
CASSLVYAGGGQPQHF
TGTGCCAGCAGCTTAGTCTACGCAGGGGGAGGGCAGCCCCAGCATTTT
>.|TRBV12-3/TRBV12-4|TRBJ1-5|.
CASTSLAFNQPQHF
TGTGCCAGCACCTCTTTGGCATTTAATCAGCCCCAGCATTTT
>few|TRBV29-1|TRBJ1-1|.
CSVGGEVNTEAFF
TGCAGCGTTGGAGGGGAAGTGAACACTGAAGCTTTCTTT
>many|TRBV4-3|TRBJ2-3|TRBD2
CASSQDLAGGPDTQYF
TGCGCCAGCAGCCAAGATCTAGCGGGGGGGCCAGATACGCAGTATTTT
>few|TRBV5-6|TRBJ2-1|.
CASTLAFNEQFF
TGTGCCAGTACGCTAGCTTTCAATGAGCAGTTCTTC
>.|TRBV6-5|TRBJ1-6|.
CASSYFEGSPLHF
TGTGCCAGCAGTTATTTCGAGGGTTCACCCCTCCACTTT
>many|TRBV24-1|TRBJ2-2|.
CATSDGGNTGELFF
TGTGCCACCAGTGACGGGGGAAACACCGGGGAGCTGTTTTTT
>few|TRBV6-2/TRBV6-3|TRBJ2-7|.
CASKRDGAYEQYF
TGTGCCAGCAAGAGGGACGGAGCCTACGAGCAGTACTTC
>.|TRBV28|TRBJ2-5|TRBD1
CASSKGQGSSLQETQYF
TGTGCCAGCAGTAAAGGACAGGGATCGAGTCTCCAAGAGACCCAGTACTTC
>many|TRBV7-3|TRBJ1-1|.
CASSLGRNTEAFF
TGTGCCAGCAGCTTAGGCAGGAACACTGAAGCTTTCTTT
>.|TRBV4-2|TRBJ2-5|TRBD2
CASSQERTSGQETQYF
TGTGCCAGCAGCCAAGAGCGGACTAGCGGTCAAGAGACCCAGTACTTC
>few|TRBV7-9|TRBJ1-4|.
CASSSQGGHEKLFF
TGTGCCAGCAGTTCCCAGGGTGGTCATGAAAAACTGTTTTTT
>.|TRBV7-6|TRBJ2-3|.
CASSLVRRAFTDTQYF
TGTGCCAGCAGCTTAGTTCGGCGTGCCTTCACAGATACGCAGTATTTT
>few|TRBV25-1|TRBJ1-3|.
CASSEFEGNSGNTIYF
TGTGCCAGCAGTGAATTCGAGGGGAACTCTGGAAACACCATATATTTT
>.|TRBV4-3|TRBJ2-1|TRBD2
CASSQVPGLADNEQFF
TGCGCCAGCAGCCAGGTGCCGGGACTAGCGGACAATGAGCAGTTCTTC
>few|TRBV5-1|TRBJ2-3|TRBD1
CASSFGTVTDTQYF
TGCGCCAGCAGCTTTGGGACAGTCACAGATACGCAGTATTTT
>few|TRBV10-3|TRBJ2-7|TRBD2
CAISESGGGLYEQYF
TGTGCCATCAGTGAGTCTGGCGGGGGTCTCTACGAGCAGTACTTC
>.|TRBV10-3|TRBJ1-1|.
CAIREATEAFF
TGTGCCATCAGGGAGGCCACTGAAGCTTTCTTT
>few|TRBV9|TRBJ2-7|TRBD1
CASSPRTGGVYEQYF
TGTGCCAGCAGCCCGAGGACAGGGGGGGTCTACGAGCAGTACTTC
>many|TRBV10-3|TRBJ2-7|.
CAISETYEQYF
TGTGCCATCAGTGAAACATACGAGCAGTACTTC
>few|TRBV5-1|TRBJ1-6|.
CASSPEGQISPLHF
TGCGCCAGCAGCCCCGAGGGGCAGATTTCACCCCTCCACTTT
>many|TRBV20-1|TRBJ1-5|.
CSARFVGRGSSVGNQPQHF
TGCAGTGCTAGATTCGTCGGCAGGGGTTCATCGGTAGGCAATCAGCCCCAGCATTTT
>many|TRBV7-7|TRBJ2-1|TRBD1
CASSLAEGQGDEQFF
TGTGCCAGCAGCTTAGCCGAGGGACAGGGTGATGAGCAGTTCTTC
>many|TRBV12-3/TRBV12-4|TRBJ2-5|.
CASSERGETQYF
TGTGCCAGCAGCGAACGTGGGGAGACCCAGTACTTC
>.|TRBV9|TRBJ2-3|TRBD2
CASSGGLAGGQDTQYF
TGTGCCAGCAGCGGAGGACTAGCGGGGGGGCAAGATACGCAGTATTTT
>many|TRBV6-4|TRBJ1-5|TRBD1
CASSDGTGGNQPQHF
TGTGCCAGCAGTGACGGGACAGGGGGCAATCAGCCCCAGCATTTT
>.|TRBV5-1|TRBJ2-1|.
CASSYEFRGNNEQFF
TGCGCCAGCAGCTACGAGTTCCGGGGCAACAATGAGCAGTTCTTC
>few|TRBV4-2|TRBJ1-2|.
CASSQPPSGGVGGYTF
TGTGCCAGCAGCCAACCCCCCTCGGGAGGGGTAGGTGGCTACACCTTC
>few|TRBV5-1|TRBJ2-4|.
CASSEDGVAKNIQYF
TGCGCCAGCAGCGAGGACGGAGTAGCCAAAAACATTCAGTACTTC
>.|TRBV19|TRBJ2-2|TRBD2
CASRSGGPNTGELFF
TGTGCCAGTAGGAGCGGGGGCCCGAACACCGGGGAGCTGTTTTTT
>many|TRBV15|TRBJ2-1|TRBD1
CATSSWTGWDSYNEQFF
TGTGCCACCAGCAGTTGGACAGGTTGGGACTCCTACAATGAGCAGTTCTTC
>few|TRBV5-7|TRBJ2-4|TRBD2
CASSLYRGGAPVAKNIQYF
TGTGCCAGCAGCTTGTATCGGGGGGGGGCCCCCGTAGCCAAAAACATTCAGTACTTC
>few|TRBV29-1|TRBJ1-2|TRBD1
CSVERTGGASYGYTF
TGCAGTGTAGAAAGGACAGGGGGCGCGTCGTATGGCTACACCTTC
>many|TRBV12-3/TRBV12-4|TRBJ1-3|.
CASSLAPGGAVSGNTIYF
TGTGCCAGCAGTTTAGCGCCTGGGGGCGCGGTTTCTGGAAACACCATATATTTT
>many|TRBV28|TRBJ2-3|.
CASSDGTTDTQYF
TGTGCCAGCAGCGACGGAACCACAGATACGCAGTATTTT
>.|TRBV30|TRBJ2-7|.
CAWNQVPGGLVYEQYF
TGTGCCTGGAATCAAGTTCCGGGGGGCCTCGTCTACGAGCAGTACTTC
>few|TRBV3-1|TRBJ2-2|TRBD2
CASSPRGTSGGTGELFF
TGTGCCAGCAGCCCCAGGGGGACTAGCGGGGGTACCGGGGAGCTGTTTTTT
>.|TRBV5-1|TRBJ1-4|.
CASSMSGGANEKLFF
TGCGCCAGCAGTATGTCGGGGGGCGCGAATGAAAAACTGTTTTTT
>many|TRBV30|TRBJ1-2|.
CAWSQGRAPYGYTF
TGTGCCTGGAGCCAAGGGAGGGCCCCTTATGGCTACACCTTC